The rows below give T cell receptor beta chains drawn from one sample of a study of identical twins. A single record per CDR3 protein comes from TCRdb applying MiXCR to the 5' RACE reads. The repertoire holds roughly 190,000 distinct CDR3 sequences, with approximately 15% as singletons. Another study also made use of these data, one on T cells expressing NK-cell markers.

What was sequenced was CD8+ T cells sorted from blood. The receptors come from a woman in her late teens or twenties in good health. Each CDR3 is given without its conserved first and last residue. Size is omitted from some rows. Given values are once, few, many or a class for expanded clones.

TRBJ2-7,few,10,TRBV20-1,SALRRVGEQY
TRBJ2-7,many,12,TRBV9,ASSASGRAYEQY
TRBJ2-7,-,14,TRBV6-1,ASRGLAGEWSYEQY
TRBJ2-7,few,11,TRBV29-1,SASRDRSNEQY
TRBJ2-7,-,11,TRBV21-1,AASEGGDYEQY
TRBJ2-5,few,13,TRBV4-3,ASSLAGLDQETQY
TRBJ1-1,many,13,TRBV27,ASSPTGGMNTEAF
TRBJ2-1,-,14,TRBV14,ASSQWALSSYNEQF
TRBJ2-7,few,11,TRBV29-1,SVDWGISHEQY
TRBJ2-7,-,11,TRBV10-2,ATSAASSYEQY
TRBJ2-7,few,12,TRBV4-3,ASSQERGWYEQY
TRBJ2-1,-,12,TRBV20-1,RARLLAGLNEQF
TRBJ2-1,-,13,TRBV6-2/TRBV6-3,ASSSVAGLYNEQF
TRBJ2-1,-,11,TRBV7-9,ASRSGTSNEQF
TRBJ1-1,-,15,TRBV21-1,ASSKRVGTAMNTEAF
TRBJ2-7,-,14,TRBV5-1,ASSLARGLAGLEQY
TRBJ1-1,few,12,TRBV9,ASSGGGLGTEAF
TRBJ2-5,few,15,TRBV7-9,ASSENRASGGRETQY
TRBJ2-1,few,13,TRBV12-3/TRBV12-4,ASSLMASGNNEQF
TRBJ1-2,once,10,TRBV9,ASSVVGGGYT
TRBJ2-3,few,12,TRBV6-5,ASSYSHRTDTQY
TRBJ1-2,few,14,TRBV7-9,ASSLVRGPENYGYT
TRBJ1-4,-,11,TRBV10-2,ASSEGRAEKLF
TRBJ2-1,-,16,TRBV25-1,ASSEYWRGASSYNEQF
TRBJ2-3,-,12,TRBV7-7,ASSSSGPPDTQY
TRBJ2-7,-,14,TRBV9,ASSVGASGGNYEQY
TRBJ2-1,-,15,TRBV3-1,AFTLGRLPAYYNEQF
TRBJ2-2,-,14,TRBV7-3,ASSSSPPADTGELF
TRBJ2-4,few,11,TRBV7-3,ASSYGGSDIQY
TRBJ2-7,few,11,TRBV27,ASSFKQSYEQY
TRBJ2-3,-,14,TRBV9,ASSVAQDGGPKAQY
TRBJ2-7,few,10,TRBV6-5,ASSPSIYEQY
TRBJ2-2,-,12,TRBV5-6,ASSFGRNTGELF
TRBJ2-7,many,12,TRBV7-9,ASSLDRGSYEQY
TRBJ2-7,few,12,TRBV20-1,SARAPGGLYEQY
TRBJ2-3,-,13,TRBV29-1,SAHRPGQGPDTQY
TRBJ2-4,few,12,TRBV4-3,ASSQGTGESIQY
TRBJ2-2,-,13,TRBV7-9,ASSLHRPNTGELF
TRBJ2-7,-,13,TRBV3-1,ASSQAPTGFYEQY
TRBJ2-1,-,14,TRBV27,ASSLLLGQNVNEQF
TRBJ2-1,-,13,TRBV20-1,SAGSRPARYNEQF
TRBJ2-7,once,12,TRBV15,ATSPGTGAYEQY
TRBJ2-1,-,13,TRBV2,ASRESGGAGNEQF
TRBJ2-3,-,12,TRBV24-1,ATRPWTSTDTQY
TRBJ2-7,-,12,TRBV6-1,ASSEARQPGEQY
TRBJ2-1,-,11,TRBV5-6,ASNTGGDDEQF
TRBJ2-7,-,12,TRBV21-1,ASSTASPVYEQY
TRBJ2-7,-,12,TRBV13,ASSSSTGVHEQY
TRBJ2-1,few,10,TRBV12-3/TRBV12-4,ASSLWWSEQF
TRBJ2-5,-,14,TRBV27,ASSSSLTSGKETQY
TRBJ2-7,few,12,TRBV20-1,SAVSRLQSYEQY
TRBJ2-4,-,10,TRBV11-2,ASSFGADIQY
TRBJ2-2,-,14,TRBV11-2,ASSLKGSPNTGELF
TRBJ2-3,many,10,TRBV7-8,ASSSQGGTQY
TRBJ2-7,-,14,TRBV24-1,ATSDFPHFYSYEQY